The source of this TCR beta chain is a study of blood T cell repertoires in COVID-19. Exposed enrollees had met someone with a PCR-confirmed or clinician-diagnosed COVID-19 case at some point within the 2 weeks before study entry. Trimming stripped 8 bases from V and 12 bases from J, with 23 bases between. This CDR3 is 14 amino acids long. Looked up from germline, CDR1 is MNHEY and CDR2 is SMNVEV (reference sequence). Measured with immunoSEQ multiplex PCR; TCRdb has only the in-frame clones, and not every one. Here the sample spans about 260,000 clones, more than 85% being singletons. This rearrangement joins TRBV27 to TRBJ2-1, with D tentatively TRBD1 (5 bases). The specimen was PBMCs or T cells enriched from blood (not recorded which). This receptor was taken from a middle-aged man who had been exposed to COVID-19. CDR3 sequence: CASQFSGGQGGQFF. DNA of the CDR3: TGTGCCAGCCAGTTTTCAGGCGGCCAGGGCGGGCAGTTCTTC.